This T cell receptor (beta chain) appears in the sequencing data of a study of blood T cell repertoires in COVID-19. Background on the study: T cells, B-cell-depleted T cells, or PBMCs supplied cDNA or gDNA.

The CDR3 spans 15 residues. V lost 3 bases, J lost 1 base, and 5 bases stayed unmatched. CDR1 is MNHEY, CDR2 SMNVEV, per germline (reference sequence). Generated by immunoSEQ multiplex PCR, the TCRdb table keeps only in-frame clones and is missing some. The profile shows 120,000 to 150,000 clones, about 87% of them singletons. Input material: peripheral blood. The TCR sequence derives from a woman aged 50 to 60 with active or convalescent COVID-19. This chain connects TRBV27 to TRBJ2-5, with 7 bases lining up with TRBD1. The CDR3 sequence is CASSFLGGTQETQYF. CDR3 DNA: TGTGCCAGCAGTTTTCTAGGGGGCACCCAAGAGACCCAGTACTTC.